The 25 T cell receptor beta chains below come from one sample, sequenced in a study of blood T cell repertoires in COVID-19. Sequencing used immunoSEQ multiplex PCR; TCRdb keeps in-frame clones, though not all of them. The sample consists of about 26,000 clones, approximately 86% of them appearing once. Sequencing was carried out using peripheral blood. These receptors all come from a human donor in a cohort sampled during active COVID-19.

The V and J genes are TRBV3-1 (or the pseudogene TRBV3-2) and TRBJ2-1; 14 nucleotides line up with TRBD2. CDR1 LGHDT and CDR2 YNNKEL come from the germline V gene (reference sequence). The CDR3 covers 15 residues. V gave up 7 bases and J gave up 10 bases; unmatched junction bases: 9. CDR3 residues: CASIGLAGGVGEQFF. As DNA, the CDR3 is TGTGCCAGCATCGGACTAGCGGGAGGTGTTGGCGAGCAGTTCTTC.

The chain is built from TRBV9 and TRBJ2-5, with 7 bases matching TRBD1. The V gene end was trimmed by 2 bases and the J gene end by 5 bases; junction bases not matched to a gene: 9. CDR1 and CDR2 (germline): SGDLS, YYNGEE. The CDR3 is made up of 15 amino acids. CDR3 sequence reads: CASSVSSTGTETQYF. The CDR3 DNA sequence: TGTGCCAGCAGCGTTTCGTCGACAGGGACGGAGACCCAGTACTTC.

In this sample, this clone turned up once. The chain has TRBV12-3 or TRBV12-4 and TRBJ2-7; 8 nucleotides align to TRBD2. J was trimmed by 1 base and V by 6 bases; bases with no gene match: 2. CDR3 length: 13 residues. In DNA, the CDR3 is TGTGCCAGCAGACTAGCGGAGTCCTACGAGCAGTACTTC. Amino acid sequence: CASRLAESYEQYF.

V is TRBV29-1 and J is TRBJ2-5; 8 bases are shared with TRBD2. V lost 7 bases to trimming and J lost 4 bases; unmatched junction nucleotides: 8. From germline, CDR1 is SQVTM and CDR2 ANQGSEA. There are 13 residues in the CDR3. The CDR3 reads CSGAGGLGETQYF. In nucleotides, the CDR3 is TGCAGCGGGGCGGGAGGTCTCGGAGAGACCCAGTACTTC.

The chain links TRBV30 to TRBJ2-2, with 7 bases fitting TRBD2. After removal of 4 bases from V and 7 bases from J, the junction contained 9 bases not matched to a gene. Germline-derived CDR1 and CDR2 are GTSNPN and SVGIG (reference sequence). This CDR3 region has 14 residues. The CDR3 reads CAWNLGLDVGELFF. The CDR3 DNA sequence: TGTGCCTGGAACCTCGGACTAGATGTCGGGGAGCTGTTTTTT.

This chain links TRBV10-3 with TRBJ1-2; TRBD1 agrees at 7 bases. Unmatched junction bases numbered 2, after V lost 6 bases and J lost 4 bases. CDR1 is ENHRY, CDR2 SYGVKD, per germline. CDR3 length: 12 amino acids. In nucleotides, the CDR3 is TGTGCCATCAGCACAGGGGTCTATGGCTACACCTTC. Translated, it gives CAISTGVYGYTF.

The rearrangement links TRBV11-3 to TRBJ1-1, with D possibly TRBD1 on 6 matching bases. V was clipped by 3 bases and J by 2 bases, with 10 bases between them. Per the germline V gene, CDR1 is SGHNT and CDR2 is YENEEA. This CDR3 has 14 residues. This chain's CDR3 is CASSFAGVNTEAFF. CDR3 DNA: TGTGCCAGCAGCTTTGCAGGGGTAAACACTGAAGCTTTCTTT.

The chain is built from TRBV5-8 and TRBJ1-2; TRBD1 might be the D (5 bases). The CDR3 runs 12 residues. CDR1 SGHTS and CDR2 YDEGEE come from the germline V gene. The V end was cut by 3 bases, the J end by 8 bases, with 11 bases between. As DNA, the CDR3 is TGTGCCAGCAGCTCGGGACTGAGGGGCTACACCTTC. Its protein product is CASSSGLRGYTF.

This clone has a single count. The CDR3 reads CASSTAGTANTEAFF. In nucleotides, the CDR3 is TGTGCCAGCAGCACCGCCGGGACAGCGAACACTGAAGCTTTCTTT. The chain uses TRBV11-3 and TRBJ1-1; 7 bases agree with TRBD1. Per germline, CDR1 SGHNT and CDR2 YENEEA. V shed 5 bases and J 1 base; nucleotides not matched to a gene: 7. The CDR3 is 15 residues long.

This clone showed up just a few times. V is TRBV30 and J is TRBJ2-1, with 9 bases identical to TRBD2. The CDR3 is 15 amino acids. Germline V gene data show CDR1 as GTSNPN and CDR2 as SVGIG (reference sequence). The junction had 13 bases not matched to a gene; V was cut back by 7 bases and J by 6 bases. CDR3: CALQGGRASGNEQFF. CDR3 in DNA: TGTGCCTTGCAAGGCGGGAGGGCCTCCGGCAATGAGCAGTTCTTC.

Here the CDR3 reads CASSQAVTGRFFEQYF. The DNA of the CDR3 is TGTGCCAGCAGCCAAGCCGTGACAGGAAGATTCTTTGAGCAGTACTTC. The chain carries TRBV3-1 (or the pseudogene TRBV3-2) and TRBJ2-7; maybe TRBD1 (6 bases). This CDR3 region has 16 residues. CDR1 is LGHDT, CDR2 YNNKEL, per germline (reference sequence). Trimming pared 1 base from V and 7 bases from J, leaving 20 bases between.

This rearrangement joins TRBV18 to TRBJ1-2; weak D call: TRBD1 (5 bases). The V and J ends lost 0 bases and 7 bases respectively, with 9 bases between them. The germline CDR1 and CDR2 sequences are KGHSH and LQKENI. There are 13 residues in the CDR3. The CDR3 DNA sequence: TGTGCCAGCTCACCACCGCAGGGACTTGGCTACACCTTC. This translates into CASSPPQGLGYTF.

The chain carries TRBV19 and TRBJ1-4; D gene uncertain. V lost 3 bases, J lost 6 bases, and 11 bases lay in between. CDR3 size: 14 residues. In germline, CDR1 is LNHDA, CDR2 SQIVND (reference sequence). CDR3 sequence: CASSIQIVDEKLFF. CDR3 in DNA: TGTGCCAGTAGTATTCAGATTGTCGATGAAAAACTGTTTTTT.

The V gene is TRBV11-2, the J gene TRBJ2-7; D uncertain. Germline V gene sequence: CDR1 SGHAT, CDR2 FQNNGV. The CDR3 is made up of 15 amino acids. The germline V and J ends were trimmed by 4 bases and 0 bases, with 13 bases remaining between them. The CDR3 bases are TGTGCCAGCAGCTCCCCCCGGCTAGACTCCTACGAGCAGTACTTC. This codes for CASSSPRLDSYEQYF.

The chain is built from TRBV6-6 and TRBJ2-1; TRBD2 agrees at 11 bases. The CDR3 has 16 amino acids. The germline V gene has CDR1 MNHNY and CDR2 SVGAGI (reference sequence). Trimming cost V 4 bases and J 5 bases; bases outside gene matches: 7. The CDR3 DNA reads TGTGCCAGCAGTTCCCCCCGACTAGCGGGAAACAATGAGCAGTTCTTC. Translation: CASSSPRLAGNNEQFF.

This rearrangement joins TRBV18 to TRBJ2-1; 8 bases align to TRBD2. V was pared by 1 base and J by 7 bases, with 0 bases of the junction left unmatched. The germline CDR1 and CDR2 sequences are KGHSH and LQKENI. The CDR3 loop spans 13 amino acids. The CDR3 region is CASSPLAGNEQFF. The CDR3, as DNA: TGTGCCAGCTCACCACTAGCGGGGAATGAGCAGTTCTTC.

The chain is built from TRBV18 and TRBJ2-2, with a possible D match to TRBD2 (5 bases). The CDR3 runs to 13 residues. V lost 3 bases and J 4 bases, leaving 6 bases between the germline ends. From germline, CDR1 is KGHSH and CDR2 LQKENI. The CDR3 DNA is TGTGCCAGCTCACCGAGCGGCACCGGGGAGCTGTTTTTT. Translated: CASSPSGTGELFF.

CDR3 sequence: CASSSRRGGAEETQYF. The CDR3, as DNA: TGTGCCAGCAGCTCACGGCGGGGGGGCGCGGAAGAGACCCAGTACTTC. This chain uses TRBV11-3 with TRBJ2-5; TRBD2 matches 9 bases. Germline CDR1 SGHNT, CDR2 YENEEA. The V segment lost 4 bases and the J segment 3 bases; nucleotides outside the gene matches: 9. The CDR3 loop spans 16 amino acids.

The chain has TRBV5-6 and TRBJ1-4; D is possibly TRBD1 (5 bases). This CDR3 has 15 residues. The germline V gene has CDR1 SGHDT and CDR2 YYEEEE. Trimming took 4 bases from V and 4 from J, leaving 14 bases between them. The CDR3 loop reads CASSGNRIGNEKLFF. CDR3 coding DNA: TGTGCCAGCAGCGGGAACAGGATTGGTAATGAAAAACTGTTTTTT.

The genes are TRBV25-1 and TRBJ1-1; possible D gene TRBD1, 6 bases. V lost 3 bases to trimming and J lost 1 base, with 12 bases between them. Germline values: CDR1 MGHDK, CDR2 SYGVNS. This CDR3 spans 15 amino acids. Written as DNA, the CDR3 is TGTGCCAGCAGTGACCCGGGACACCCGAACACTGAAGCTTTCTTT. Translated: CASSDPGHPNTEAFF. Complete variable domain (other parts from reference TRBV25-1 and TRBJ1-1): EADIYQTPRYLVIGTGKKITLECSQTMGHDKMYWYQQDPGMELHLIHYSYGVNSTEKGDLSSESTVSRIRTEHFPLTLESARPSHTSQYLCASSDPGHPNTEAFFGQGTRLTVV.

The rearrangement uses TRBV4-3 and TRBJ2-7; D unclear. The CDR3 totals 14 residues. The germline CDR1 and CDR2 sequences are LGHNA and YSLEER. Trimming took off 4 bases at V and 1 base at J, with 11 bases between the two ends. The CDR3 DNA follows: TGCGCCAGCAGCCCCGACCGGGTGTCCTACGAGCAGTACTTC. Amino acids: CASSPDRVSYEQYF.

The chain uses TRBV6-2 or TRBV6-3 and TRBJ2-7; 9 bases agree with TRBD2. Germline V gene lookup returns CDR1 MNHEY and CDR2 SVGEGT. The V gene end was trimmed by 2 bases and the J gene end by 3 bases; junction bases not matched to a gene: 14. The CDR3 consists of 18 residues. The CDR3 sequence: CASSYPPNLAGESYEQYF. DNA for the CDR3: TGTGCCAGCAGTTACCCACCAAATTTAGCGGGAGAAAGCTACGAGCAGTACTTC.

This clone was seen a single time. CDR3 coding DNA: TGTGCCAGCACCCTCCGGAGCGGGAGTATATATGAGCAGTTCTTC. The encoded protein is CASTLRSGSIYEQFF. V usage is TRBV5-8 and J usage is TRBJ2-1, with TRBD2 matching over 8 bases. This CDR3 has 15 amino acids. V dropped 6 bases and J dropped 8; count of bases not matched to a gene: 13. Germline CDR1 and CDR2: SGHTS and YDEGEE.

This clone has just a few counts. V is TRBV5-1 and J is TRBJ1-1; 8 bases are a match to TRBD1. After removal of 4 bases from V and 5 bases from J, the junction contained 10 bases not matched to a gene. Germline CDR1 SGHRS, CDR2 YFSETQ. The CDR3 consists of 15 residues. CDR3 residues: CASSNRQGYGTEAFF. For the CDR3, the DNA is TGCGCCAGCAGCAACCGACAGGGGTACGGAACTGAAGCTTTCTTT.

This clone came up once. DNA for the CDR3: TGTGCCAGCAGCCAAGTGCAGGGGCAGAATTCACCCCTCCACTTT. Residues: CASSQVQGQNSPLHF. This sequence joins TRBV3-1 (or the pseudogene TRBV3-2) and TRBJ1-6; D is perhaps TRBD1 (6 bases). CDR1 LGHDT and CDR2 YNNKEL come from the germline V gene (reference sequence). Trimming removed 1 base from V and 7 bases from J, with 11 bases in between. The length of the CDR3 is 15 residues.